The following is a TCR beta chain sequence with its context. Its antigen is not identified. The sample belongs to a study of cytomegalovirus exposure and HLA in healthy donors. Study-wide results and caveats: Earlier findings revealed that most TCR beta V segments proved productive either about 87% or about 30% of the time. The investigators catalogued 150 to 200 TCR beta chains as cytomegalovirus-associated.

The PCR was carried out with 60 Vbeta primers and 13 Jbeta primers. TCRdb's table, derived via immunoSEQ multiplex PCR, lists solely in-frame clones and lacks some. In the table there are roughly 110,000 clones, around 71% of which are singletons. The CDR3 is 15 amino acids. The V gene's germline CDR1 is SGHRS and CDR2 YFSETQ. V lost 4 bases, J lost 3 bases, and 5 bases stayed unmatched. This sequence originates from a boy between 5 and 17 years old in good health and CMV-seronegative. Sequencing input: PBMCs. The V call is TRBV5-1, the J call TRBJ2-1; 9 bases line up with TRBD1. The CDR3 nucleotides read TGCGCCAGCAGCCGGGGACAGGGAGGCTACAATGAGCAGTTCTTC. This encodes CASSRGQGGYNEQFF.